The clone carrying this TCR beta chain was picked up a small number of times. Its specificity is not known. The read stops 3 residues short of the end of the CDR3; the missing end is completed from the germline J gene. This sample was taken from a study of T cell clonality in common variable immunodeficiency. Study observations and caveats: Reportedly, TCR beta sequences from common variable immunodeficiency showed fewer deletions and N-nucleotide insertions.

V lost 5 bases, J lost 0 bases, and 3 bases stayed unmatched. The V gene's germline CDR1 is SEHNR and CDR2 FQNEAQ (reference sequence). The CDR3 runs 15 residues. Libraries were prepared by immunoSEQ multiplex PCR; TCRdb keeps only in-frame clonotypes and omits some of them. The specimen has some 19,000 clones, none found just once. This chain connects TRBV7-9 to TRBJ1-4; 7 nucleotides align to TRBD1. This receptor was identified in a human donor with common variable immunodeficiency. The sample was peripheral blood mononuclear cells. The chain's CDR3 is CASSGRGATNEKLFF. CDR3 DNA (partial): TGTGCCAGCAGCGGCAGGGGGGCAACTAATGAAAAA.